The following is a T cell receptor (beta chain) sequence with its context. The data belong to a study of PD-1 blockade in classical Hodgkin lymphoma. The CDR3 runs 13 residues. The V gene's germline CDR1 is MGHRA and CDR2 YSYEKL. With 4 bases removed from V and 7 bases from J, the gap between germline ends came to 11 bases. The assay was immunoSEQ multiplex PCR, and TCRdb's table has in-frame clones only and misses some. The sample has 75,000 to 100,000 clones, roughly 76% seen once. After autologous stem cell transplantation all patients relapsed, and prior brentuximab vedotin exposure differed between cohorts.

The chain recombines TRBV4-1 with TRBJ2-1; D call uncertain. Sequencing was performed on peripheral blood mononuclear cells (PBMCs), taken before the second cycle of nivolumab. The source of this sequence is a human donor with classical Hodgkin lymphoma. The CDR3 nucleotides read TGCGCCAGCAGCCTCCCCTCAACTAATGAGCAGTTCTTC. This gives the protein CASSLPSTNEQFF.